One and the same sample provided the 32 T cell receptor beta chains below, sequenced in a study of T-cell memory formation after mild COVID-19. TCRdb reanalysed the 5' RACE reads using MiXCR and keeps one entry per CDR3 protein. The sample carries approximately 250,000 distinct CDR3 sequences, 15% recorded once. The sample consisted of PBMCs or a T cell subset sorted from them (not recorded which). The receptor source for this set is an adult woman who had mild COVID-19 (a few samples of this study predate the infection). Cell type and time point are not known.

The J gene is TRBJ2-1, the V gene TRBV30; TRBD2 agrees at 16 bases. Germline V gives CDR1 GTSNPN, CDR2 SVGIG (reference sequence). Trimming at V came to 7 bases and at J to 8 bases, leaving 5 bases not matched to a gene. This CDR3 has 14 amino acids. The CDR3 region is CALGLAGGPDEQFF. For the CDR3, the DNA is TGTGCCTTGGGACTAGCGGGGGGGCCCGATGAGCAGTTCTTC.

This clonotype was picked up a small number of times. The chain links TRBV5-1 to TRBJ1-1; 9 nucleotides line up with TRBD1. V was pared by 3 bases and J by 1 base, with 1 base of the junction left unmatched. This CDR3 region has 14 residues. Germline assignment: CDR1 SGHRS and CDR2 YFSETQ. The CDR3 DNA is TGCGCCAGCAGCTGGACAGGGGAGAACACTGAAGCTTTCTTT. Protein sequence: CASSWTGENTEAFF.

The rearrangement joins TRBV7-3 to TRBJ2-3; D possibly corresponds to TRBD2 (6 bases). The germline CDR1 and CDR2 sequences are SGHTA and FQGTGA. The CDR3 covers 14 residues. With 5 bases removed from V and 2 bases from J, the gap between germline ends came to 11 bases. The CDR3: CASSPGSPTDTQYF. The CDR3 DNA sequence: TGTGCCAGCAGCCCCGGGAGCCCCACAGATACGCAGTATTTT.

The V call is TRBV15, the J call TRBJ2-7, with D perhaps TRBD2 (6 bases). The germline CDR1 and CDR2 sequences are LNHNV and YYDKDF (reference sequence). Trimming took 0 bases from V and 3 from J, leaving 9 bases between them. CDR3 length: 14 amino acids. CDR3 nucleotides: TGTGCCACCAGCAGAGACGTGGGGGGCTACGAGCAGTACTTC. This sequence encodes CATSRDVGGYEQYF.

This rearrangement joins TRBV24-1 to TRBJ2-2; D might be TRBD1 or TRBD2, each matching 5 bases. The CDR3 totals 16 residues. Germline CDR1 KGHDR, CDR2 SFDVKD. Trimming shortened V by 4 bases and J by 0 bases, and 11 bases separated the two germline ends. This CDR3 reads CATSDPGRTNTGELFF. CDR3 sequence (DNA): TGTGCCACCAGTGACCCGGGACGGACGAACACCGGGGAGCTGTTTTTT.

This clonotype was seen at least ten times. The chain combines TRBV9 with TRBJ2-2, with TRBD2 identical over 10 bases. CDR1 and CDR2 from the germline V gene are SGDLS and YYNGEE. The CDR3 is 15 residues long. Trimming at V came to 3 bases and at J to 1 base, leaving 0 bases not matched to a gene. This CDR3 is CASSASGRNTGELFF. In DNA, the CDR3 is TGTGCCAGCAGCGCTAGCGGGAGGAACACCGGGGAGCTGTTTTTT.

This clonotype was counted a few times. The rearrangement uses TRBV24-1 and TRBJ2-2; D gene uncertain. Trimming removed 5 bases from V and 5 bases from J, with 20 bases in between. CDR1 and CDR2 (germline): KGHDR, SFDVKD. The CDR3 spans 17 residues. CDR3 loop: CATSGGKGILGTGELFF. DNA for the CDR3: TGTGCCACCAGTGGGGGTAAAGGGATCTTGGGGACCGGGGAGCTGTTTTTT.

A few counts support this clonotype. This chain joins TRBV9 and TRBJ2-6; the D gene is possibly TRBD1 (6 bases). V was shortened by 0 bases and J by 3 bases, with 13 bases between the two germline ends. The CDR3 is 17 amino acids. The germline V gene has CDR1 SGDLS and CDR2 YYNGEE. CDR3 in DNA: TGTGCCAGCAGCGTAGCGGTCAGGGGCTTTGGGGCCAACGTCCTGACTTTC. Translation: CASSVAVRGFGANVLTF.

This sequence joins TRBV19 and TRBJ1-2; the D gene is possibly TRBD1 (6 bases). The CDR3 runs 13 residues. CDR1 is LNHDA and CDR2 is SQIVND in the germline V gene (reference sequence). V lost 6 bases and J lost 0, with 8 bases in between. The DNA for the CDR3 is TGTGCCAGTAGCGGGACATCTAACTATGGCTACACCTTC. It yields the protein CASSGTSNYGYTF.

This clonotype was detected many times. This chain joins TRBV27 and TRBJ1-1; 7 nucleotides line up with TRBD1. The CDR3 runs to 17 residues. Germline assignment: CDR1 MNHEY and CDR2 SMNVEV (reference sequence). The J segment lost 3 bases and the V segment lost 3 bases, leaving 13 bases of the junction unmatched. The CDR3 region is CASSFGGVGGQDTEAFF. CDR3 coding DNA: TGTGCCAGCAGTTTCGGCGGGGTAGGCGGACAGGACACTGAAGCTTTCTTT.

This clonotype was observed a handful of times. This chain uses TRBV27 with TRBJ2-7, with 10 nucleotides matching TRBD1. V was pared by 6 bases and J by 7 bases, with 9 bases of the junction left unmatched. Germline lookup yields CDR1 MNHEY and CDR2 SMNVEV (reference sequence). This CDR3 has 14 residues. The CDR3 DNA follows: TGTGCCAGCAGGGCCGGGACAGGGGTCGGAGAGCAGTACTTC. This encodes CASRAGTGVGEQYF.

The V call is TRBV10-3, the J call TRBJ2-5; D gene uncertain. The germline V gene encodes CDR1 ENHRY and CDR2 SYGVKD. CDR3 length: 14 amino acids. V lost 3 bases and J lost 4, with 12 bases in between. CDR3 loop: CAISEPLQVETQYF. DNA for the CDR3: TGTGCCATCAGTGAACCCCTCCAGGTAGAGACCCAGTACTTC.

As DNA, the CDR3 is TGTGCCAGCAGCTTAGAGACCGCGACACCGAACACTGAAGCTTTCTTT. Protein: CASSLETATPNTEAFF. The chain combines TRBV7-9 with TRBJ1-1; D is undetermined. With 1 base removed from V and 1 base from J, the gap between germline ends came to 13 bases. The CDR3 is 16 amino acids. Germline V gives CDR1 SEHNR, CDR2 FQNEAQ (reference sequence). Based on the CDR3 plus reference TRBV7-9 and TRBJ1-1, the full variable domain is DTGVSQNPRHKITKRGQNVTFRCDPISEHNRLYWYRQTLGQGPEFLTYFQNEAQLEKSRLLSDRFSAERPKGSFSTLEIQRTEQGDSAMYLCASSLETATPNTEAFFGQGTRLTVV.

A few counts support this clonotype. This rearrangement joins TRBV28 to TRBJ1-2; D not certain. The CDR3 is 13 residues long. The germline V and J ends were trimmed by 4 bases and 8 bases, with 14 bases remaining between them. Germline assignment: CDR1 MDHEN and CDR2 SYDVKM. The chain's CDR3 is CASSSDRPGGYTF. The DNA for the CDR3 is TGTGCCAGCAGTTCTGACCGTCCGGGAGGCTACACCTTC.

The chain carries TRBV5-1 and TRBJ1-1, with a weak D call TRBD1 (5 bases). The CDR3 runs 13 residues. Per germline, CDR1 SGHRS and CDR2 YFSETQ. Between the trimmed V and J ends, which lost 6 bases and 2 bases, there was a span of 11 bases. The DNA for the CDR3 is TGCGCCAGCACCGTTGACAGTAACACTGAAGCTTTCTTT. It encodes CASTVDSNTEAFF.

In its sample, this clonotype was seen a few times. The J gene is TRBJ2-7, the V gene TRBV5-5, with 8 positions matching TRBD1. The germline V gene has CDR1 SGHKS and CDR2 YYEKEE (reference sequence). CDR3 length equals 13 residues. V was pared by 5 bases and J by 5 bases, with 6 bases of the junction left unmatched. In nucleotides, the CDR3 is TGTGCCAGCAGATACCAGGGGGCGAACGAGCAGTACTTC. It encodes CASRYQGANEQYF. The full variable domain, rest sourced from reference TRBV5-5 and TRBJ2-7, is DAGVTQSPTHLIKTRGQQVTLRCSPISGHKSVSWYQQVLGQGPQFIFQYYEKEERGRGNFPDRFSARQFPNYSSELNVNALLLGDSALYLCASRYQGANEQYFGPGTRLTVT.

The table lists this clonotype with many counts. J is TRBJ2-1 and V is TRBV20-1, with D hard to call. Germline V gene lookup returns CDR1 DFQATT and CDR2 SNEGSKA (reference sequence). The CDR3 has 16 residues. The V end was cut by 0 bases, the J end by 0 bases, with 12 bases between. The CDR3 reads CSARDRLPSSYNEQFF. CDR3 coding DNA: TGCAGTGCTAGAGATCGGCTTCCAAGCTCCTACAATGAGCAGTTCTTC.

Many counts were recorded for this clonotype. The CDR3 DNA is TGCAGTGCTCCTATCGGACAGGGTGTGAAGGGCTACACCTTC. Amino acids: CSAPIGQGVKGYTF. The genes are TRBV20-1 and TRBJ1-2; 8 nucleotides line up with TRBD1. V lost 5 bases to trimming and J lost 8 bases; unmatched junction nucleotides: 13. The CDR3 length is 14 residues. CDR1 DFQATT and CDR2 SNEGSKA come from the germline V gene (reference sequence).

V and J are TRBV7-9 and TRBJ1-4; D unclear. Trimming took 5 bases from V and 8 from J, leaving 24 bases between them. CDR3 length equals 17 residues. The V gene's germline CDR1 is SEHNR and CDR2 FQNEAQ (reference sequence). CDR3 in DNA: TGTGCCAGCAGCCGGTTAGGTGGGTCCGGGTCATTCGAAAAACTGTTTTTT. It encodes CASSRLGGSGSFEKLFF. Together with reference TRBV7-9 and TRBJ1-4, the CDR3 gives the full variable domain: DTGVSQNPRHKITKRGQNVTFRCDPISEHNRLYWYRQTLGQGPEFLTYFQNEAQLEKSRLLSDRFSAERPKGSFSTLEIQRTEQGDSAMYLCASSRLGGSGSFEKLFFGSGTQLSVL.

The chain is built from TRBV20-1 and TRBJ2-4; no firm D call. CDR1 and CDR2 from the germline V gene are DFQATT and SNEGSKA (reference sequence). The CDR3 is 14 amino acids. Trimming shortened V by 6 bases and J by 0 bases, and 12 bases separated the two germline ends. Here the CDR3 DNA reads TGCAGTGCAAAGGATCCGGTAGCCAAAAACATTCAGTACTTC. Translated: CSAKDPVAKNIQYF.

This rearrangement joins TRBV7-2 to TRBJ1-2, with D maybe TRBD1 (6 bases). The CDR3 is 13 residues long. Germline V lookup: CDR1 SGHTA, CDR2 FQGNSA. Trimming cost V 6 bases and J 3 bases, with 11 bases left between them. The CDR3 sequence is CASSYRVDYGYTF. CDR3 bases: TGTGCCAGCAGTTACAGGGTTGACTATGGCTACACCTTC.

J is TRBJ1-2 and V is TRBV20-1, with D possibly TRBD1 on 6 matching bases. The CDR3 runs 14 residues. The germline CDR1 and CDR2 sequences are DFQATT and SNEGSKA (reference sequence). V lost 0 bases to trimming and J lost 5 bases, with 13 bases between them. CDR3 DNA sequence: TGCAGTGCTAGAGATCAGCGGGGGGCGTATGGCTACACCTTC. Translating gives CSARDQRGAYGYTF.

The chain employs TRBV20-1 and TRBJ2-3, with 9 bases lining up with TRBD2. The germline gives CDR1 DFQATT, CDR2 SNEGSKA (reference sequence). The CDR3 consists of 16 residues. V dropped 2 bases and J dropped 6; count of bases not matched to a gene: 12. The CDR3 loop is CSARISGRRFTDTQYF. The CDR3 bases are TGCAGTGCTAGAATTAGCGGGAGAAGATTCACTGATACGCAGTATTTT.

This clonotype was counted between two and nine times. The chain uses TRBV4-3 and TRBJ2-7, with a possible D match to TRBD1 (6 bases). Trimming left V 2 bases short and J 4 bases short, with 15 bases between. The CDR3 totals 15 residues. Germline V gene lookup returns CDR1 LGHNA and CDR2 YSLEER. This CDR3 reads CASSQHRDTAYEQYF. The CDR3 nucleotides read TGCGCCAGCAGCCAACACCGGGACACTGCTTACGAGCAGTACTTC.

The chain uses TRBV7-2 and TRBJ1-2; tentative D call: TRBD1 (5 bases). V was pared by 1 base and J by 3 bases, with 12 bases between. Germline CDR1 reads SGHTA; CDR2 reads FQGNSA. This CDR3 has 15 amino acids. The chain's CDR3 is CASSLDFRGDYGYTF. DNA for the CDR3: TGTGCCAGCAGCTTAGATTTTAGAGGGGACTATGGCTACACCTTC.

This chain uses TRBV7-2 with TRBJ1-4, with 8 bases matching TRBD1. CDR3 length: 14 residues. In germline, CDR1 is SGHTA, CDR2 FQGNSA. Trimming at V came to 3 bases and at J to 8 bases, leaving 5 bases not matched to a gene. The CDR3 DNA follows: TGTGCCAGCAGCTTTGACAGGGGAAGAGAAAAACTGTTTTTT. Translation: CASSFDRGREKLFF. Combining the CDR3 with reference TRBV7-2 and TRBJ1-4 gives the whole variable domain GAGVSQSPSNKVTEKGKDVELRCDPISGHTALYWYRQSLGQGLEFLIYFQGNSAPDKSGLPSDRFSAERTGGSVSTLTIQRTQQEDSAVYLCASSFDRGREKLFFGSGTQLSVL.

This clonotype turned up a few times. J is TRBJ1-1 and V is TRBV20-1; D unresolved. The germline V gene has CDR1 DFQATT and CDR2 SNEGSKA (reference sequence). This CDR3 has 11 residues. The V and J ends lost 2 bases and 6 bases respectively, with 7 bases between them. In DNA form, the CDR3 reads TGCAGTGCTAGACCCACTTCTGAAGCTTTCTTT. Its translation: CSARPTSEAFF.

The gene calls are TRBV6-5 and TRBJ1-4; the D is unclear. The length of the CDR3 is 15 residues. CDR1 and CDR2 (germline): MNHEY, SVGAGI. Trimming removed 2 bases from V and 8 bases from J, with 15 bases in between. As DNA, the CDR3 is TGTGCCAGCAGTTACGCCGGGCCCCTAGGAGAAAAACTGTTTTTT. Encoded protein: CASSYAGPLGEKLFF.

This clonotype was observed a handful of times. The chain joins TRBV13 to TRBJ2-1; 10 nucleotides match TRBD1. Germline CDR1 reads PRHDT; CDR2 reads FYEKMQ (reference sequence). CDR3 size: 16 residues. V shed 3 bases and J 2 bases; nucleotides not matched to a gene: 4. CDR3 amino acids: CASSFGQGGTYNEQFF. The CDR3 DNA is TGTGCCAGCAGCTTCGGACAGGGGGGGACCTACAATGAGCAGTTCTTC.

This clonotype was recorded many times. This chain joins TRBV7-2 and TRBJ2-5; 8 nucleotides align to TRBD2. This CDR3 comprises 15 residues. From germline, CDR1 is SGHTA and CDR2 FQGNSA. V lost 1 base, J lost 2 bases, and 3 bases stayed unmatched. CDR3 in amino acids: CASSLVAGGQETQYF. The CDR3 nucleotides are TGTGCCAGCAGCTTAGTGGCGGGGGGTCAAGAGACCCAGTACTTC.

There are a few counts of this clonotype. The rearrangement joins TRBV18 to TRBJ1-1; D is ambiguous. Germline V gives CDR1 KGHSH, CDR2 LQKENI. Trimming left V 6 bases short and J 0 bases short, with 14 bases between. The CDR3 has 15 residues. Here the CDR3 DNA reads TGTGCCAGCTCGCGTGGTGGGCAGATGAACACTGAAGCTTTCTTT. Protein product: CASSRGGQMNTEAFF. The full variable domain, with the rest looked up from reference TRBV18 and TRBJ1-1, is NAGVMQNPRHLVRRRGQEARLRCSPMKGHSHVYWYRQLPEEGLKFMVYLQKENIIDESGMPKERFSAEFPKEGPSILRIQQVVRGDSAAYFCASSRGGQMNTEAFFGQGTRLTVV.

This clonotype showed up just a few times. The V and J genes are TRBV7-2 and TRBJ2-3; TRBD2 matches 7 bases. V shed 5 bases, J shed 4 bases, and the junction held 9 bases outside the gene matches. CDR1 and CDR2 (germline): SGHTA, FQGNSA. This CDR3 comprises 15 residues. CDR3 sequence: CASSKPGRGADTQYF. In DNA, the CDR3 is TGTGCCAGCAGCAAACCGGGACGGGGGGCAGATACGCAGTATTTT.